The rows below give T cell receptor beta chains drawn from one sample of a study of cytomegalovirus exposure and HLA in healthy donors. Repertoires were generated with immunoSEQ multiplex PCR, while TCRdb's copy carries only in-frame clones and drops some. The table records 95,000 to 150,000 clones, approximately 78% of them present only once. Sequencing input: PBMCs. The receptors were gathered from a woman in her thirties in good health and CMV-seropositive. Each CDR3 is given with its conserved first and last residue. The D gene is left open where the match is weak. The listing skips clone size in some rows; elsewhere it reads once, few, many or a size class.

CAWSGRVTGTEAFF,TGTGCCTGGAGTGGCAGAGTCACAGGCACTGAAGCTTTCTTT,TRBJ1-1,TRBV30,NA,NA
CASSEGTPLSTF,TGTGCCAGCAGTGAAGGGACTCCTCTAAGTACCTTC,TRBJ1-2,TRBV6-1,NA,NA
CASSLDRQTVQYF,TGCGCCAGCAGCCTTGATCGACAGACGGTGCAGTACTTC,TRBJ2-7,TRBV4-3,NA,NA
CASSESIWDSVYEQYF,TGTGCCAGCAGTGAATCGATTTGGGACAGTGTCTACGAGCAGTACTTC,TRBJ2-7,TRBV2,TRBD1,NA
CASSLAKGEQYF,TGTGCCAGCAGCTTGGCCAAGGGGGAGCAGTACTTC,TRBJ2-7,TRBV5-4,NA,NA
CASAPGRASGQETQYF,TGTGCCAGCGCTCCGGGCCGGGCTAGCGGCCAAGAGACCCAGTACTTC,TRBJ2-5,TRBV9,TRBD2,once
CASSQDTSGLTYNEQFF,TGCGCCAGCAGCCAAGACACTAGCGGGCTTACCTACAATGAGCAGTTCTTC,TRBJ2-1,TRBV4-3,TRBD2,few
CASRGLGTERIKHYGYTF,TGTGCCAGCAGAGGGCTCGGGACAGAAAGAATAAAGCACTATGGCTACACCTTC,TRBJ1-2,TRBV2,TRBD1,few
CASRRTSQNIQYF,TGTGCCAGCAGACGGACTAGTCAAAACATTCAGTACTTC,TRBJ2-4,TRBV27,TRBD2,few
CASSLAGTIYGYTF,TGTGCCAGCAGCTTGGCAGGGACTATCTATGGCTACACCTTC,TRBJ1-2,TRBV7-9,NA,NA
CASSPGGGYTDTQYF,TGTGCCAGCAGCCCAGGCGGGGGGTACACAGATACGCAGTATTTT,TRBJ2-3,TRBV11-3,TRBD2,few
CASNRRNTGELFF,TGTGCCAGCAATCGGAGGAACACCGGGGAGCTGTTTTTT,TRBJ2-2,TRBV9,NA,NA
CASSSPGTGPYGYTF,TGTGCCAGCAGTTCGCCCGGGACAGGTCCTTACGGCTACACCTTC,TRBJ1-2,TRBV28,TRBD1,NA
CASSIGRGDTEAFF,TGTGCCAGTAGTATAGGACGCGGGGACACTGAAGCTTTCTTT,TRBJ1-1,TRBV19,NA,few
CASRPGGYEQYF,TGTGCCAGCAGGCCGGGGGGATACGAGCAGTACTTC,TRBJ2-7,TRBV28,TRBD2,few
CASSLVATGILVREFF,NA,TRBJ2-1,TRBV7-2,NA,NA
CASSQEMGGGQPQHF,TGCGCCAGCAGCCAAGAAATGGGGGGAGGTCAGCCCCAGCATTTT,TRBJ1-5,TRBV4-1,NA,NA
CASSPRTGLSQPQHF,TGTGCCAGTAGTCCTCGGACAGGGTTGAGCCAGCCCCAGCATTTT,TRBJ1-5,TRBV19,TRBD1,NA
CASSRTSGYNEQFF,TGTGCCAGCAGTCGGACTAGCGGCTACAATGAGCAGTTCTTC,TRBJ2-1,TRBV6-5,TRBD2,NA
CASSPDRGRGNQPQHF,TGTGCCAGCAGTCCGGACAGGGGGCGAGGAAATCAGCCCCAGCATTTT,TRBJ1-5,TRBV28,TRBD1,NA
CASSIDLMGGLADTQYF,TGTGCCAGTAGTATAGATCTTATGGGAGGGCTTGCAGATACGCAGTATTTT,TRBJ2-3,TRBV19,TRBD2,NA
CASSQRGSSYNSPLHF,TGTGCCAGCAGCCAGAGGGGGAGCTCCTATAATTCACCCCTCCACTTT,TRBJ1-6,TRBV9,NA,NA
CAIRSGTGDEKLFF,TGTGCCATCAGGTCCGGGACAGGGGATGAAAAACTGTTTTTT,TRBJ1-4,TRBV10-3,TRBD1,NA
CASSSSRQGATGELFF,TGCGCCAGCAGCTCATCTCGGCAGGGGGCTACCGGGGAGCTGTTTTTT,TRBJ2-2,TRBV5-1,TRBD1,once
CASSLHGGGAYNEQFF,TGCGCCAGCAGCTTGCACGGGGGGGGAGCCTACAATGAGCAGTTCTTC,TRBJ2-1,TRBV5-1,TRBD2,NA
CASSQAGRDGVNEQFF,TGTGCCAGCAGCCAAGCAGGCAGGGATGGGGTCAATGAGCAGTTCTTC,TRBJ2-1,TRBV14,NA,NA
CASSPAPSGQETQYF,TGTGCCAGCAGTCCGGCCCCCTCGGGCCAAGAGACCCAGTACTTC,TRBJ2-5,TRBV6-1,NA,NA
CASSLQSGRGEKLFF,TGCGCCAGCAGCCTCCAGTCGGGGCGGGGGGAAAAACTGTTTTTT,TRBJ1-4,TRBV4-1,NA,NA
CASSSSSNQPQHF,TGTGCCAGTAGTAGCAGTAGCAATCAGCCCCAGCATTTT,TRBJ1-5,TRBV19,NA,NA
CASSLRGNYGYTF,TGTGCCAGCAGCCTTAGGGGGAACTATGGCTACACCTTC,TRBJ1-2,TRBV28,NA,NA
CASSQQAGGEGEQYF,TGTGCCAGCAGCCAGCAAGCGGGGGGGGAGGGCGAGCAGTACTTC,TRBJ2-7,TRBV7-2,TRBD2,once
CASSVGRTVGQAAFF,TGTGCCAGCAGCGTAGGTAGAACGGTGGGACAGGCGGCTTTCTTT,TRBJ1-1,TRBV9,TRBD1,NA
CASSLDRSNQPQHF,TGTGCCAGCAGCTTGGACAGGAGCAATCAGCCCCAGCATTTT,TRBJ1-5,TRBV7-2,TRBD1,NA
CASSPFIFAGGRNEQYF,TGTGCCAGCAGTCCCTTTATCTTCGCGGGGGGGCGTAACGAGCAGTACTTC,TRBJ2-7,TRBV27,TRBD2,NA
CASSSKQGGLGDTQYF,TGTGCCAGCAGCTCGAAACAGGGGGGCCTCGGGGATACGCAGTATTTT,TRBJ2-3,TRBV5-4,TRBD1,NA
CAWSRLAGEGEQFF,TGTGCCTGGAGCCGACTAGCGGGGGAGGGTGAGCAGTTCTTC,TRBJ2-1,TRBV30,TRBD2,NA
CASRKQGRTEAFF,TGTGCCAGCAGAAAACAGGGGCGCACTGAAGCTTTCTTT,TRBJ1-1,TRBV28,TRBD1,NA
CARARGKRGSYNEQFF,TGTGCTAGGGCTAGGGGCAAGCGAGGCTCCTACAATGAGCAGTTCTTC,TRBJ2-1,TRBV12-5,NA,few
CASSSGGVGNTEAFF,TGTGCCAGTAGTTCCGGGGGGGTAGGGAACACTGAAGCTTTCTTT,TRBJ1-1,TRBV19,NA,NA
CASSPTVNTEAFF,TGTGCCAGCAGCCCCACAGTGAACACTGAAGCTTTCTTT,TRBJ1-1,TRBV7-9,NA,NA
CASVPGQGATGELFF,TGCGCCAGCGTCCCGGGGCAGGGGGCGACCGGGGAGCTGTTTTTT,TRBJ2-2,TRBV5-1,TRBD1,NA